This T cell receptor beta chain originates from a study of radiation and T cells in renal cell carcinoma. The table lists this clone with a few counts. V lost 5 bases and J lost 9, with 21 bases in between. The CDR3 consists of 15 residues. CDR1 is SGHNT, CDR2 YYREEE, per germline (reference sequence). Sequencing was performed with immunoSEQ multiplex PCR; in TCRdb, only in-frame clones are kept and a portion is missing. The table shows 70,000 to 100,000 clones, with 86% occurring only once. Indicated time point: blood 2 weeks post-SBRT. Specified treatment: 15 Gy SBRT to primary tumor, nephrectomy 4 weeks later.

This receptor was taken from a woman aged 45-65 years with renal cell carcinoma. The specimen was blood, collected from a patient whose treatment included radiotherapy and nephrectomy. This chain uses TRBV5-4 with TRBJ2-1; D is possibly TRBD1 or TRBD2 (5 bases each). The CDR3 DNA is TGTGCCAGCAGACTGGAGAATAGGGGCGGAGGTGAGCAGTTCTTC. Its protein is CASRLENRGGGEQFF. The entire variable domain, with the rest obtained from reference TRBV5-4 and TRBJ2-1, is as follows: ETGVTQSPTHLIKTRGQQVTLRCSSQSGHNTVSWYQQALGQGPQFIFQYYREEENGRGNFPPRFSGLQFPNYSSELNVNALELDDSALYLCASRLENRGGGEQFFGPGTRLTVL.